The present TCR beta chain was sequenced within a study of shared clonotypes between healthy human individuals. CDR3 length: 11 amino acids. V dropped 8 bases and J dropped 8 bases, with 11 bases sitting between them. Germline CDR1 and CDR2: SEHNR and FQNEAQ (reference sequence). Overall study results and limits: Researchers found naive subsets generally carried larger estimated richness than memory subsets. In several donors, around 5.5% of naive CD4 clonotypes appeared in common.

Authors' processing steps: ImmunoSEQ sequences covered only the junction and lacked quality scores; filtering therefore differed. Some clones are missing from TCRdb's copy, which holds only in-frame ones; the method was immunoSEQ multiplex PCR. V and J calls and clone size come straight from that table; D and trimming were deduced from the DNA. The sample shows about 960,000 clones, 76% of them seen only once. This clone has only a few counts. Its antigen is still unknown. The sequence was collected from a man between 18 and 29 years old in good health. The sequencing input was memory CD4+ T cells sorted from blood. As for subset: CD45RA-negative fraction. V usage is TRBV7-9 and J usage is TRBJ2-3; TRBD2 might be the D (5 bases). The CDR3, as DNA: TGTGCCAGCGACCGGGCGGGTACGCAGTATTTT. As protein: CASDRAGTQYF.